This record covers a single T cell receptor beta chain. Its antigen is not identified. PCR primers comprised 60 Vbeta and 13 Jbeta primers. The protocol was immunoSEQ multiplex PCR, while the TCRdb copy is restricted to in-frame clones and leaves out a portion. Of 110,000 to 150,000 clones in the sample, around 75% were seen once. Germline CDR1 MNHEY, CDR2 SMNVEV (reference sequence). Trimming took off 3 bases at V and 0 bases at J, with 11 bases between the two ends. CDR3 size: 16 residues. This sample is drawn from a study of cytomegalovirus exposure and HLA in healthy donors. Study-level findings and limits: Donors were assumed by presence/absence analyses to have roughly uniform sequencing depth. Later analysis identified several of the most significant clusters that appeared linked to common viral pathogens.

Whereas donors were nominally healthy upon sampling, unrecorded immune exposures were probable. This sequence was found in a woman under 40 in good health and CMV-seronegative. V gene TRBV27 combines with J gene TRBJ2-2; a weak D match, TRBD1 (6 bases). The sample comprised PBMCs. CDR3 amino acids: CASSFGDNPNTGELFF. CDR3 nucleotide sequence: TGTGCCAGCAGTTTCGGGGACAACCCGAACACCGGGGAGCTGTTTTTT.